This entry lists 12 T cell receptor beta chains sequenced from one sample in a study of cytomegalovirus exposure and HLA in healthy donors. Primers for the PCR totalled 60 Vbeta and 13 Jbeta. Measured with immunoSEQ multiplex PCR; TCRdb has only the in-frame clones, and not every one. The sample holds 150,000 to 200,000 clones; roughly 79% are singletons and the top ten take over 8%. Input material: PBMCs. The receptors shown here come from a man aged 18 to 29 in good health and CMV-seropositive.

Concerning this clone itself: The conserved phenylalanine or tryptophan is not found at the CDR3 terminus, so this likely reflects a read error. This chain connects TRBV4-1 to TRBJ1-6; D possibly corresponds to TRBD1 (5 bases). Per germline, CDR1 MGHRA and CDR2 YSYEKL. The CDR3 length is 15 residues. V shed 1 base and J shed 7 bases, with 11 bases lying between them. CDR3 sequence reads: CASSQVQGGNSPLHL. For the CDR3, the DNA is TGCGCCAGCAGCCAAGTCCAGGGTGGAAATTCACCCCTCCACCTT.

The V and J genes are TRBV4-1 and TRBJ1-2, with D uncertain. The CDR3 is 16 residues long. Trimming removed 0 bases from V and 0 bases from J, with 11 bases in between. The germline gives CDR1 MGHRA, CDR2 YSYEKL. DNA for the CDR3: TGCGCCAGCAGCCAAGAGTCCGGACTTACTAACTATGGCTACACCTTC. This sequence encodes CASSQESGLTNYGYTF.

V is TRBV7-3 and J is TRBJ2-1; the D gene is possibly TRBD2 (7 bases). V was pared by 8 bases and J by 8 bases, with 19 bases between. The CDR3 extends over 14 amino acids. Germline V lookup: CDR1 SGHTA, CDR2 FQGTGA. CDR3 nucleotides: TGTGCCAGCGGACGGGGGGCTAGCCTACATGAGCAGTTCTTC. It specifies CASGRGASLHEQFF.

The chain couples TRBV6-6 to TRBJ1-2; 11 bases fit TRBD1. The CDR3 totals 16 residues. The germline CDR1 and CDR2 sequences are MNHNY and SVGAGI (reference sequence). The trim removed 0 bases at V and 6 bases at J, leaving 6 bases unmatched. The DNA for the CDR3 is TGTGCCAGCAGTTACTCGCCCGGACAGGGGGCACATGGCTACACCTTC. This codes for CASSYSPGQGAHGYTF.

The chain recombines TRBV6-9 with TRBJ2-2, with TRBD2 identical over 16 bases. CDR1 is MNHGY, CDR2 SVAAGI, per germline. CDR3 length: 20 residues. The V and J ends lost 5 bases and 3 bases, in that order; junction bases with no gene match: 12. For the CDR3, the DNA is TGTGCCAGCAGTCCCAAAGGGGGACTAGCGGGAGGGCCGGACACCGGGGAGCTGTTTTTT. Encoded protein: CASSPKGGLAGGPDTGELFF.

This chain links TRBV7-9 with TRBJ1-2; a possible D gene is TRBD1 (6 bases). Germline values: CDR1 SEHNR, CDR2 FQNEAQ (reference sequence). V shed 1 base and J shed 6 bases, with 12 bases lying between them. This CDR3 has 14 residues. CDR3 nucleotide sequence: TGTGCCAGCAGCTTAGAACAGGGAGGGCATGGCTACACCTTC. It encodes CASSLEQGGHGYTF.

This clone was detected only once. The gene calls are TRBV16 and TRBJ2-1, with 8 bases identical to TRBD2. The ends lost 9 bases at V and 7 bases at J; junction bases unmatched: 23. This CDR3 region has 18 residues. Germline CDR1 KGHSY, CDR2 FQNENV. CDR3 nucleotide sequence: TGTGCCAGTCGACGCGAGTCGATGGCGGGAGGAGTGGGGAATGAGCAGTTCTTC. This sequence encodes CASRRESMAGGVGNEQFF.

The CDR3 region has the DNA TGTGCCAGCAGCACCGCCGGGACAGGGTTAGAGACCCAGTACTTC. It specifies CASSTAGTGLETQYF. The chain has TRBV5-4 and TRBJ2-5, with 9 bases matching TRBD1. The CDR3 sequence is 15 residues long. Germline V gene data show CDR1 as SGHNT and CDR2 as YYREEE (reference sequence). The V gene end was trimmed by 4 bases and the J gene end by 4 bases; junction bases not matched to a gene: 8.

The genes are TRBV6-1 and TRBJ2-1; the D gene is possibly TRBD2 (5 bases). This CDR3 comprises 15 residues. V lost 4 bases to trimming and J lost 3 bases, with 13 bases between them. In germline, CDR1 is MNHNS, CDR2 SASEGT. The CDR3 DNA reads as TGTGCCAGCAGTGGGGCGGGCTGGGACTACAATGAGCAGTTCTTC. Amino acid sequence: CASSGAGWDYNEQFF.

The rearrangement links TRBV6-6 to TRBJ1-1; 8 bases line up with TRBD1. CDR1 is MNHNY and CDR2 is SVGAGI in the germline V gene (reference sequence). V shed 4 bases, J shed 10 bases, and the junction held 17 bases outside the gene matches. The CDR3 is 16 residues long. CDR3 sequence (DNA): TGTGCCAGCAGTTCGGGACAGGCCCTATATACACTGGGAGCTTTCTTT. Its protein product is CASSSGQALYTLGAFF.

This chain uses TRBV19 with TRBJ1-1; tentatively, D is TRBD1 (5 bases). This CDR3 comprises 17 residues. The V end lost 6 bases, the J end lost 0 bases, and 20 bases lay between the germline ends. Germline values: CDR1 LNHDA, CDR2 SQIVND (reference sequence). The CDR3 loop reads CASSDTWGLTMNTEAFF. In DNA, the CDR3 is TGTGCCAGTAGCGATACGTGGGGCCTAACAATGAACACTGAAGCTTTCTTT.

The rearrangement links TRBV5-1 to TRBJ2-1, with 14 nucleotides matching TRBD2. The CDR3 has 19 residues. Germline V gene data show CDR1 as SGHRS and CDR2 as YFSETQ. Trimming removed 2 bases from V and 3 bases from J; junction bases left unmatched: 10. CDR3 DNA: TGCGCCAGCAGCTTTGAGGGGACTAGCGGGAGTTCGGTCTACAATGAGCAGTTCTTC. Protein product: CASSFEGTSGSSVYNEQFF.